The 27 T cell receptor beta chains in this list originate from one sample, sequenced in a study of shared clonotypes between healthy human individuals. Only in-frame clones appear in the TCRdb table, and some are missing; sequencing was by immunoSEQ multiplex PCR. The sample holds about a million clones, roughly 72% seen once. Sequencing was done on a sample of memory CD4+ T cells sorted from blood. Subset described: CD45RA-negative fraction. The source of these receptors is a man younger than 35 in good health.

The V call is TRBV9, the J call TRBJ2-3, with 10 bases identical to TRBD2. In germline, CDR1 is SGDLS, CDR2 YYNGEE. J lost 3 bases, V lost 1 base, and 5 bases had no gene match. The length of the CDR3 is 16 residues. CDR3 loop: CASSVFGLAETDTQYF. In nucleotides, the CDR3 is TGTGCCAGCAGCGTATTTGGACTAGCGGAAACAGATACGCAGTATTTT.

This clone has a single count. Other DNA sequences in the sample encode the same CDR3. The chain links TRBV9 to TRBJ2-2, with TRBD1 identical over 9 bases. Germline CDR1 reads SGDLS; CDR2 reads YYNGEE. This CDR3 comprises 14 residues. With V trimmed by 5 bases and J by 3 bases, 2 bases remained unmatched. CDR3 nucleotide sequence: TGTGCCAGCAGTGGACAGGGGCACACCGGGGAGCTGTTTTTT. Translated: CASSGQGHTGELFF.

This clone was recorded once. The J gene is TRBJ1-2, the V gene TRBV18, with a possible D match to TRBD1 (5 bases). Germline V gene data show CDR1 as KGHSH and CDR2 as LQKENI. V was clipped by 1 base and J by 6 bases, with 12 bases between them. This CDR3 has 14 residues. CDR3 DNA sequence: TGTGCCAGCTCACCACAATCGGGGGGGGATGGCTACACCTTC. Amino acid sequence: CASSPQSGGDGYTF.

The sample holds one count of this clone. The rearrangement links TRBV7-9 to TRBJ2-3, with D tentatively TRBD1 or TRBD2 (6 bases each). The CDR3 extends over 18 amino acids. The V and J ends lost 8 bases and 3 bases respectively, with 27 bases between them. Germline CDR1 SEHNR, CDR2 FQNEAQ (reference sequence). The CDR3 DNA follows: TGTGCCAGCGTTGGGGGGCTCCCGCGGAGCTCAGGGACAGATACGCAGTATTTT. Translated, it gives CASVGGLPRSSGTDTQYF.

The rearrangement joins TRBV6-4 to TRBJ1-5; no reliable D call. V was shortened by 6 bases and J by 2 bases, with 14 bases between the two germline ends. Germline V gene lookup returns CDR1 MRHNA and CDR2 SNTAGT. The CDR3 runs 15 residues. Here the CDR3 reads CASRVRLAGNQPQHF. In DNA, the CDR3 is TGTGCCAGCAGAGTTAGACTAGCGGGCAATCAGCCCCAGCATTTT.

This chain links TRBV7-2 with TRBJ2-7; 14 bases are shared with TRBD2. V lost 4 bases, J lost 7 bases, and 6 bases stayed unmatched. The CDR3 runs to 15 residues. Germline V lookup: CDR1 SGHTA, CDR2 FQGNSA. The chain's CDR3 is CASSYSGTSGGEQYF. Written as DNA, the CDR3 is TGTGCCAGCAGCTACTCCGGGACTAGCGGGGGTGAGCAGTACTTC.

This chain's CDR3 is CASSLAYGRWEIQYF. CDR3 nucleotide sequence: TGTGCCAGCAGCTTAGCTTACGGGAGATGGGAGATTCAGTACTTC. The rearrangement uses TRBV7-2 and TRBJ2-4; D may be TRBD2 (6 bases). The ends were cut back, 0 bases at V and 10 bases at J, with 16 bases in the middle. Germline CDR1 and CDR2: SGHTA and FQGNSA. This CDR3 region has 15 residues.

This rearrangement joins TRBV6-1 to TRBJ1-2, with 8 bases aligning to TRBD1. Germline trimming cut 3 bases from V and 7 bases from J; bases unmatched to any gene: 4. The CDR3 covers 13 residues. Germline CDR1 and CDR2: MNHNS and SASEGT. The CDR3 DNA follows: TGTGCCAGCAGTGAGCAGGGGGCGGGTGGCTACACCTTC. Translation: CASSEQGAGGYTF.

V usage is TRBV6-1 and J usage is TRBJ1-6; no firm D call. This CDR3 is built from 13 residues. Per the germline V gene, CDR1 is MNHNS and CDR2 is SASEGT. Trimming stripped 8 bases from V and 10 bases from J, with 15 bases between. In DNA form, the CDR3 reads TGTGCCAGCGAAAGGACTGGCCTATCACCCCTCCACTTT. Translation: CASERTGLSPLHF.

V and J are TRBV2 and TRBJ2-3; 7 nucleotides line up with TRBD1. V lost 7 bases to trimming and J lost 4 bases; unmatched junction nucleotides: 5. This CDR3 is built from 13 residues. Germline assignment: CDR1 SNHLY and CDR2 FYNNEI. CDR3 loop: CASKGAGPDTQYF. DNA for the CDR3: TGTGCCAGCAAGGGGGCAGGGCCAGATACGCAGTATTTT.

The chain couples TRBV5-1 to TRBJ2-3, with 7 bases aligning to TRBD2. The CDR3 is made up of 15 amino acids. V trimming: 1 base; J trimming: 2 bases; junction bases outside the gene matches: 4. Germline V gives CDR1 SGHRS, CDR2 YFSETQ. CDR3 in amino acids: CASSLPSGNTDTQYF. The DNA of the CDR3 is TGCGCCAGCAGCTTGCCTAGCGGCAACACAGATACGCAGTATTTT.

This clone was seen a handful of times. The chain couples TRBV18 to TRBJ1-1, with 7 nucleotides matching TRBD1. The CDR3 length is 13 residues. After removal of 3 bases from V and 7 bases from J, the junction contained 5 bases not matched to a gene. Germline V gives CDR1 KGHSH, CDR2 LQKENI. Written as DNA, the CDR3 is TGTGCCAGCTCACCGCCGGGACAGCGTGAAGCTTTCTTT. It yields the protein CASSPPGQREAFF.

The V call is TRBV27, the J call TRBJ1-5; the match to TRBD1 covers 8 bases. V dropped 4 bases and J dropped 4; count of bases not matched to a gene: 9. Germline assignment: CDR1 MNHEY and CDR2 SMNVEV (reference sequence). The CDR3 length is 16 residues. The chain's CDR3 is CASSSSPTGGNQPQHF. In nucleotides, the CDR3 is TGTGCCAGCAGTTCCAGTCCCACAGGGGGAAATCAGCCCCAGCATTTT.

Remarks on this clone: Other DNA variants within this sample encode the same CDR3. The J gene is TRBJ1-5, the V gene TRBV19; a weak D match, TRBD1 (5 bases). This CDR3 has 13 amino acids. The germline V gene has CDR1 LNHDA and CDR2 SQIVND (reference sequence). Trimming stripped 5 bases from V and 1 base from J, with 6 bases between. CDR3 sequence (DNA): TGTGCCAGTAGTGGGGACAGCAATCAGCCCCAGCATTTT. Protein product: CASSGDSNQPQHF.

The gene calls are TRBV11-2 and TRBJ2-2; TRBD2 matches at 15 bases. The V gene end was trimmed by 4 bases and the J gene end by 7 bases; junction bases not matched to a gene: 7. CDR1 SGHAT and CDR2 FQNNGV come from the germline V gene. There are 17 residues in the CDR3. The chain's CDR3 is CASSSGGLAGGLGELFF. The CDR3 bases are TGTGCCAGCAGCTCCGGAGGACTAGCGGGAGGGCTCGGGGAGCTGTTTTTT.

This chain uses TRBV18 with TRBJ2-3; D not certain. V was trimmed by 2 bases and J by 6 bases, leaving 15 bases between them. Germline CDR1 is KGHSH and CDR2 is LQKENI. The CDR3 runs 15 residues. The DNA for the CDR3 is TGTGCCAGCTCACCAAGACTTCTGGAAGTGGATACGCAGTATTTT. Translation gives CASSPRLLEVDTQYF.

CDR3 protein: CASSPSAQETQYF. CDR3 bases: TGTGCCAGCTCACCTAGTGCCCAAGAGACCCAGTACTTC. The chain combines TRBV18 with TRBJ2-5; D gene unclear. Germline lookup yields CDR1 KGHSH and CDR2 LQKENI. V shed 3 bases and J shed 1 base, with 6 bases lying between them. The CDR3 length is 13 residues.

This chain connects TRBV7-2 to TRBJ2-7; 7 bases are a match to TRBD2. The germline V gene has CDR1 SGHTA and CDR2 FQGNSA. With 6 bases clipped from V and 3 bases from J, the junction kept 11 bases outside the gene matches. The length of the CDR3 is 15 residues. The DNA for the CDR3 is TGTGCCAGCAGTTACCTAGCGGATCCTTTCTACGAGCAGTACTTC. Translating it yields CASSYLADPFYEQYF.

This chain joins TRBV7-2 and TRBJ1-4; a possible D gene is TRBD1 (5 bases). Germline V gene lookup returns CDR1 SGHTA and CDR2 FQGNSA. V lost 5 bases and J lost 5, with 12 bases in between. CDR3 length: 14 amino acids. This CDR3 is CASSRRGPNEKLFF. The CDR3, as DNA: TGTGCCAGCAGCCGCCGGGGCCCGAATGAAAAACTGTTTTTT.

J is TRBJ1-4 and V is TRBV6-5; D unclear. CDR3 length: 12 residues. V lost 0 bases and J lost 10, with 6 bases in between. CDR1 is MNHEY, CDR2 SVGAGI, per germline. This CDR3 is CASSYSDGKLFF. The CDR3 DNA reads TGTGCCAGCAGTTACTCGGACGGAAAACTGTTTTTT.

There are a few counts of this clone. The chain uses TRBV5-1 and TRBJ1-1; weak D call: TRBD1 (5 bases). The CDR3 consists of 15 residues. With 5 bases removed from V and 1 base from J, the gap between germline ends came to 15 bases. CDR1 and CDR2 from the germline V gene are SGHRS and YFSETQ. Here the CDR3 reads CASRGDGMKNTEAFF. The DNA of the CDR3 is TGCGCCAGCAGGGGGGACGGCATGAAGAACACTGAAGCTTTCTTT.

The CDR3 DNA reads as TGTGCCAGCAGCCAACAAGGGACAGTCTACAATGAGCAGTTCTTC. Protein product: CASSQQGTVYNEQFF. The rearrangement joins TRBV7-8 to TRBJ2-1; 7 positions match TRBD1. The CDR3 is made up of 15 amino acids. V lost 5 bases and J lost 3; bases outside the gene matches: 7. CDR1 SGHVS and CDR2 FQNEAQ come from the germline V gene.

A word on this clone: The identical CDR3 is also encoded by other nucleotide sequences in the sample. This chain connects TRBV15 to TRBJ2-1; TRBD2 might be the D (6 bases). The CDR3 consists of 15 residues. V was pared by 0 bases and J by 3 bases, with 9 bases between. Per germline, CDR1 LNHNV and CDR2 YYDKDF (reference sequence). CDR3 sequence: CATSRDRGSYNEQFF. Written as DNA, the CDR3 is TGTGCCACCAGCAGAGACCGGGGGAGCTACAATGAGCAGTTCTTC.

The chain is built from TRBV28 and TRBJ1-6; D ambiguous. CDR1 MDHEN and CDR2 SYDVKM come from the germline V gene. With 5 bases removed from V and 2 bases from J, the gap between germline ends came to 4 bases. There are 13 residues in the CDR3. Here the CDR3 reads CASSKPYNSPLHF. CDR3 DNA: TGTGCCAGCAGTAAGCCCTATAATTCACCCCTCCACTTT.

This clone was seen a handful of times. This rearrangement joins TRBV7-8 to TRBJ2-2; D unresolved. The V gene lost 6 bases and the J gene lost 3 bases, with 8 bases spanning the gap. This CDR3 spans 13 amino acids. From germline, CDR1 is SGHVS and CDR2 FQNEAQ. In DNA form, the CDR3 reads TGTGCCAGCAGGGCACCCCACACCGGGGAGCTGTTTTTT. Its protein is CASRAPHTGELFF.

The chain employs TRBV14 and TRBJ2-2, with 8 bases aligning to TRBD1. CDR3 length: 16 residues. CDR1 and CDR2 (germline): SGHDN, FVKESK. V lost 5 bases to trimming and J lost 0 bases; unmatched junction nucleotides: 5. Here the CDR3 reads CASSSTGVSNTGELFF. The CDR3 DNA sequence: TGTGCCAGCAGCTCGACAGGGGTGTCGAACACCGGGGAGCTGTTTTTT.

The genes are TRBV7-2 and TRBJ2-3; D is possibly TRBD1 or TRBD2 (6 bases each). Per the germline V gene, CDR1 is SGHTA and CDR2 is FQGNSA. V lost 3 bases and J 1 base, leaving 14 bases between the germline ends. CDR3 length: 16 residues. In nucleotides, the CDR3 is TGTGCCAGCAGCTTTCTTCCCGGGGGCGGCACAGATACGCAGTATTTT. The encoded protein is CASSFLPGGGTDTQYF.